This TCR beta chain was sequenced for a study of control samples from healthy donors and cancer patients. Germline CDR1 and CDR2: MGHDK and SYGVNS. There are 13 residues in the CDR3. V shed 7 bases and J shed 5 bases, with 14 bases lying between them. Clones were sequenced by immunoSEQ multiplex PCR, and TCRdb holds only the in-frame ones, with some missing. Seen here are about 120,000 clones, approximately 89% observed once, and the top ten hold 2.9%. This receptor was identified in a man between 60 and 75 years old in good health. The rearrangement joins TRBV25-1 to TRBJ1-2; D uncertain. The material sequenced was blood. The CDR3 nucleotides are TGTGCCAGCATAGGACTCGAGCGATATGGCTACACCTTC. The encoded protein is CASIGLERYGYTF.